This TCR beta chain was captured in a study of T cell responses to AZD1222 COVID-19 vaccine. Study details: Analyses pooled second doses at about 4 or about 12 weeks.

Germline CDR1 and CDR2: SGHVS and FQNEAQ. The CDR3 runs 13 residues. The germline V and J ends were trimmed by 7 bases and 6 bases, with 13 bases remaining between them. Sequenced by immunoSEQ multiplex PCR; TCRdb stores in-frame clones only, minus some. The sample has 100,000 to 150,000 clones, approximately 90% seen once. To note about this clone: Its specificity is not known.

Study-level results: Baseline serostatus was positive in only a handful of AZD1222 recipients. Females outnumbered males among donors, who were mostly white British; clonal diversity was possibly underestimated. Only after the peak T cell response were repertoires sampled.

The source material was peripheral blood, sampled on day 0 of AZD1222 vaccination. The rearrangement uses TRBV7-8 and TRBJ1-5, with D perhaps matching TRBD1 (6 bases). The receptor was derived from an adult in good health. The CDR3 nucleotides read TGTGCCAGCAACCGTACAGGGTCTCAGCCCCAGCATTTT. Protein product: CASNRTGSQPQHF.